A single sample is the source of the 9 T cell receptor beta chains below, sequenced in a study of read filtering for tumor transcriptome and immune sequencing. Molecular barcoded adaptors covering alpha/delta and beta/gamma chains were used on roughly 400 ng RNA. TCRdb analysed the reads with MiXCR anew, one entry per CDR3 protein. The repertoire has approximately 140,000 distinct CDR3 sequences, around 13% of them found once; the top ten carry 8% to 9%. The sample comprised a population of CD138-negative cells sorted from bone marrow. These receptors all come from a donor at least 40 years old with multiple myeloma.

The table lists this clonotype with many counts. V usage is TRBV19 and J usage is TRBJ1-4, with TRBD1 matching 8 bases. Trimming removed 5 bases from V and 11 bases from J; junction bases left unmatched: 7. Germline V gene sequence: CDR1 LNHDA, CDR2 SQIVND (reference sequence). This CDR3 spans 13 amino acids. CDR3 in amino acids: CASSPDRTGKLFF. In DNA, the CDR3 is TGTGCCAGTAGTCCCGACAGGACAGGGAAACTGTTTTTT.

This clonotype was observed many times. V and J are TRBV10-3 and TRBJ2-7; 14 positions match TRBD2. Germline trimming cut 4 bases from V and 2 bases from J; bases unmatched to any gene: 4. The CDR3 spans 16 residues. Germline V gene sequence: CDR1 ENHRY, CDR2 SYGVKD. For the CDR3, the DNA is TGTGCCATCAGTGCGACTAGCGGGAGGGCCGCCTACGAGCAGTACTTC. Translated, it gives CAISATSGRAAYEQYF.

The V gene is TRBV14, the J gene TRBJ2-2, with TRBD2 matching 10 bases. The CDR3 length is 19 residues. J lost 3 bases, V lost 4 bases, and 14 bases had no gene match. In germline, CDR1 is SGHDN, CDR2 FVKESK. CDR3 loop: CASSPRRGYGLADTGELFF. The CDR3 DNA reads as TGTGCCAGCAGCCCCCGAAGAGGTTATGGACTAGCGGACACCGGGGAGCTGTTTTTT.

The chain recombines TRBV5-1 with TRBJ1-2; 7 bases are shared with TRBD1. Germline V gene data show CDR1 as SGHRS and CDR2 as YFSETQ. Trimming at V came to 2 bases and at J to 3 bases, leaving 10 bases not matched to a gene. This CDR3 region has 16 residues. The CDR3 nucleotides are TGCGCCAGCAGCTTTGCGTCAGGGGGAGATGACTATGGCTACACCTTC. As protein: CASSFASGGDDYGYTF.

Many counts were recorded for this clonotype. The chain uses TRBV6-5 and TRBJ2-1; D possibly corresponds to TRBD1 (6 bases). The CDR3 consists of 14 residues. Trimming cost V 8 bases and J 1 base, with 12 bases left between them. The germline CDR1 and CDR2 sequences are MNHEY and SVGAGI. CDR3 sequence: CASGDRPSYNEQFF. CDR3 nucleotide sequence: TGTGCCAGCGGAGACAGGCCTTCCTACAATGAGCAGTTCTTC.

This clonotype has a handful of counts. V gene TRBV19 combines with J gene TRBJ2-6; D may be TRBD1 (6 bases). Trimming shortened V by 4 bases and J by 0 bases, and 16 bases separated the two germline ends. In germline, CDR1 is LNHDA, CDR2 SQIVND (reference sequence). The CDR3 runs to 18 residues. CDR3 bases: TGTGCCAGTAGTACGGGCAGGGGTCCTTCCTCTGGGGCCAACGTCCTGACTTTC. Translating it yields CASSTGRGPSSGANVLTF.

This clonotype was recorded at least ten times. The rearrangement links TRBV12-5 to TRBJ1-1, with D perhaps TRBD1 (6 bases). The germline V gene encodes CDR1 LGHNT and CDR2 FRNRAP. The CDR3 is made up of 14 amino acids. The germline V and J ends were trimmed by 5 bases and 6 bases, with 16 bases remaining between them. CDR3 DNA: TGTGCTAGTGGTCATACAGGGAAACGTCCTGAAGCTTTCTTT. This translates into CASGHTGKRPEAFF.

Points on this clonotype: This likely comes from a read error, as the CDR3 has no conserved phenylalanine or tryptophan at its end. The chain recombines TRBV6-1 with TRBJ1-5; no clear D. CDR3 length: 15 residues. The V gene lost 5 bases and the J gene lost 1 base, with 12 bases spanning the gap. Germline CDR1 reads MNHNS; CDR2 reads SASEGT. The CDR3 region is CASSPKGWSNQPQHL. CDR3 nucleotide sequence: TGTGCCAGCAGTCCCAAGGGTTGGAGCAATCAGCCCCAGCATTTG.

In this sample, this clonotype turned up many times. CDR3 coding DNA: TGTGCCACCAGTGGAGGATGGCCCGGCGATCAGCCCCAGCATTTT. It codes for CATSGGWPGDQPQHF. The rearrangement uses TRBV24-1 and TRBJ1-5; D uncertain. CDR1 and CDR2 (germline): KGHDR, SFDVKD. This CDR3 is 15 amino acids long. Trimming pared 5 bases from V and 5 bases from J, leaving 15 bases between.